Each of the 3 T cell receptor beta chains below was sequenced from the same sample in a study of long-term antiretroviral therapy in people with HIV. This was the immunoSEQ v3.0 assay at survey level. Sequenced by immunoSEQ multiplex PCR; TCRdb stores in-frame clones only, minus some. The sample shows about 22,000 clones, roughly 82% of them seen only once. Sample: unsorted PBMCs, taken 0.1 years before starting antiretroviral therapy. These receptors were collected from a man between 18 and 35 years old with HIV.

CDR3 in amino acids: CASSLTGAYGYTF. The CDR3 DNA reads TGTGCCAGCAGCCTGACAGGGGCCTATGGCTACACCTTC. The gene calls are TRBV6-5 and TRBJ1-2; 8 bases line up with TRBD1. With V trimmed by 6 bases and J by 4 bases, 4 bases remained unmatched. Germline-derived CDR1 and CDR2 are MNHEY and SVGAGI. This CDR3 is 13 amino acids long.

This chain joins TRBV6-1 and TRBJ1-5; D possibly corresponds to TRBD1 (5 bases). Deletions cut 3 bases from V and 4 bases from J, with 16 bases between. Per germline, CDR1 MNHNS and CDR2 SASEGT. This CDR3 has 16 amino acids. CDR3 in DNA: TGTGCCAGCAGTGAGAAGCTTTGGGGGATGAATCAGCCCCAGCATTTT. Translation: CASSEKLWGMNQPQHF.

The chain employs TRBV13 and TRBJ2-3; TRBD1 or TRBD2 may be the D gene (5 bases each). The V end was cut by 5 bases, the J end by 2 bases, with 11 bases between. The germline V gene encodes CDR1 PRHDT and CDR2 FYEKMQ (reference sequence). The CDR3 is 14 residues long. This CDR3 reads CASSLGRNTDTQYF. CDR3 DNA sequence: TGTGCCAGCAGCCTGGGACGGAACACAGATACGCAGTATTTT.